Only a few counts were recorded for the clone carrying this TCR beta chain. What it binds is unknown. This specimen belongs to a study of beta chain features in type 1 diabetes. The trim removed 2 bases at V and 6 bases at J, leaving 15 bases unmatched. This CDR3 has 17 amino acids. Per the germline V gene, CDR1 is SGDLS and CDR2 is YYNGEE. Broader study findings: The naive, central memory and Treg TCRB repertoires of patients appeared to be more similar to one another than those of healthy donors. Cells with high TCR expression could be over-represented when cDNA is sequenced. Any role of HLA type in TCRB rearrangement remained unresolved here.

Sorted populations all exceeded 95% purity. Reverse transcribing all isolated RNA meant expressed TCRB transcripts were sequenced. This table comes from immunoSEQ multiplex PCR, and its TCRdb copy is limited to in-frame clones, with some not included. The data contain approximately 300,000 clones, roughly 11% of them singletons. The V call is TRBV9, the J call TRBJ1-1; 8 positions match TRBD1. The sample taken for sequencing was naive CD4+ T cells from blood. The sequence was obtained from a woman in her 30s in good health. This chain's CDR3 is CASSVAGTGKTISEAFF. The CDR3 nucleotides are TGTGCCAGCAGCGTGGCCGGGACAGGAAAAACCATTTCTGAAGCTTTCTTT.